A selection of T cell receptor beta chains follows, all from one sample in a study of monozygotic twins with inflammatory bowel disease. TCRdb reprocessed the 5' RACE reads, keeping one entry per CDR3 protein, no DNA. The data include about 160,000 distinct CDR3 sequences; the top ten clones carry 2% to 3%. The sequenced sample was blood. The receptors originated from a human donor with ulcerative colitis or Crohn's disease, or a healthy co-twin of an affected twin (not recorded which). Both conserved end residues are part of each CDR3. The order of the fields is J gene, V gene, CDR3 protein.

j_gene: TRBJ2-1
v_gene: TRBV23-1
CDR3aa: CASSKTSGRAYREQFF

j_gene: TRBJ1-5
v_gene: TRBV9
CDR3aa: CASSGTGFQPQHF

j_gene: TRBJ2-4
v_gene: TRBV5-1
CDR3aa: CASSRTGFKNIQYF

j_gene: TRBJ1-1
v_gene: TRBV7-3
CDR3aa: CASSGRGGAEAFF

j_gene: TRBJ2-7
v_gene: TRBV7-2
CDR3aa: CASSLEESYEQYF

j_gene: TRBJ2-5
v_gene: TRBV5-6
CDR3aa: CASSSGTQETQYF

j_gene: TRBJ1-1
v_gene: TRBV11-2
CDR3aa: CASSQFSASEAFF

j_gene: TRBJ2-2
v_gene: TRBV5-1
CDR3aa: CASSLVLDGELFF

j_gene: TRBJ2-1
v_gene: TRBV6-2/TRBV6-3
CDR3aa: CASREGALSYNEQFF

j_gene: TRBJ2-3
v_gene: TRBV15
CDR3aa: CATSREFTSSTRTDTQYF

j_gene: TRBJ2-7
v_gene: TRBV12-3/TRBV12-4
CDR3aa: CASFRTGSYEQYF

j_gene: TRBJ2-1
v_gene: TRBV28
CDR3aa: CASSLRLAVFENEQFF

j_gene: TRBJ2-4
v_gene: TRBV28
CDR3aa: CASRPGAKNIQYF

j_gene: TRBJ2-1
v_gene: TRBV20-1
CDR3aa: CSDMGGRYNEQFF

j_gene: TRBJ1-1
v_gene: TRBV5-1
CDR3aa: CASSRERNTEAFF

j_gene: TRBJ2-3
v_gene: TRBV6-4
CDR3aa: CASSETGAEGDTQYF

j_gene: TRBJ2-7
v_gene: TRBV5-1
CDR3aa: CASSLGQGVSYEQYF

j_gene: TRBJ2-1
v_gene: TRBV15
CDR3aa: CATSRDHGGRDEQFF

j_gene: TRBJ2-7
v_gene: TRBV30
CDR3aa: CAWDRGRGEQYF